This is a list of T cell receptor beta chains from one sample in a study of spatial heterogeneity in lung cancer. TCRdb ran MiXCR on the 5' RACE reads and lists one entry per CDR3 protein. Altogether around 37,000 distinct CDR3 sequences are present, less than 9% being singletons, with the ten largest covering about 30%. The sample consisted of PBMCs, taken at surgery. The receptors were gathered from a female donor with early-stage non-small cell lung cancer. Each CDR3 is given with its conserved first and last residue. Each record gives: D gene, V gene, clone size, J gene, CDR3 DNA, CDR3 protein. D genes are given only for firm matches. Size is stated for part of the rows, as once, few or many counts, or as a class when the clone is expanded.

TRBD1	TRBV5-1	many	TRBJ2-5	TGCGCCAGCAGCCGGGACAGGGGTGAGACCCAGTACTTC	CASSRDRGETQYF
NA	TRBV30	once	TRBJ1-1	TGTGCCTGGAGTGTACTGGGACGAGGAGAAGCTTTCTTT	CAWSVLGRGEAFF
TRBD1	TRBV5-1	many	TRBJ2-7	TGCGCCAGCACCCTTGAACAGGGGGCTTCCTACGAGCAGTACTTC	CASTLEQGASYEQYF
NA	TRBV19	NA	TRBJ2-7	TGTGCCAGTAGTATGGAGGGTGTGGAAACCTACGAGCAGTACTTC	CASSMEGVETYEQYF
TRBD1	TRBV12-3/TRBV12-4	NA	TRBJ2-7	TGTGCCAGCAGCCCCACAGGGGGCAGGTACGAGCAGTACTTC	CASSPTGGRYEQYF
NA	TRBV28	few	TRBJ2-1	TGTGCCAGCAGTTTATTACGCCGAAACAATGAGCAGTTCTTC	CASSLLRRNNEQFF
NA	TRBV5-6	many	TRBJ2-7	TGTGCCAGCAGTGGGGGGCCGATGTCCTACGAGCAGTACTTC	CASSGGPMSYEQYF
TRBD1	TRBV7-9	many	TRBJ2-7	TGTGCCAGCAGCTTGGCCGGGACAGGGGTCTACGAGCAGTACTTC	CASSLAGTGVYEQYF
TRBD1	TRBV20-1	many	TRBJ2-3	TGCAGTGCCATGGGACAGGGTCAAGATACGCAGTATTTT	CSAMGQGQDTQYF
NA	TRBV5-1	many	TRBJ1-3	TGCGCCAGCAGCCTACAGTCCTCTGGAAACACCATATATTTT	CASSLQSSGNTIYF
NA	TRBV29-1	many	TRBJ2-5	TGCAGCGTTGAAGATACAGGGATCCAAGAGACCCAGTACTTC	CSVEDTGIQETQYF
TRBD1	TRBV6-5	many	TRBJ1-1	TGTGCCAGCAGACGAACCGGGACAGGGGAAACTGAAGCTTTCTTT	CASRRTGTGETEAFF
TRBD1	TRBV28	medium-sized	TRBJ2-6	TGTGCCAGCAGTCCCGGGACAGGGCCCTCTGGGGCCAACGTCCTGACTTTC	CASSPGTGPSGANVLTF
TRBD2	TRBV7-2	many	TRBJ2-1	TGTGCCAGCAGCAAGGGACTAGCGGCCTCCTACAATGAGCAGTTCTTC	CASSKGLAASYNEQFF
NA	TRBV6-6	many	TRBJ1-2	TGTGCCAGCAGACCGACGGGCCTTGTCTATGGCTACACCTTC	CASRPTGLVYGYTF
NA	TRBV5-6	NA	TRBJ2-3	TGTGCCAGCAGCTTCGGAGGCCAGGGGGGAGCGGATACGCAGTATTTT	CASSFGGQGGADTQYF
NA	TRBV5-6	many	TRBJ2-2	TGTGCCAGCAGCTTCGAGACGGCCACCGGGGAGCTGTTTTTT	CASSFETATGELFF
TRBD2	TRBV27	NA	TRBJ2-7	TGTGCCAGTGGGACTAGCGGGAGTGTGATCTACGAGCAGTACTTC	CASGTSGSVIYEQYF
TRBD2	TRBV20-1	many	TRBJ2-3	TGCAGTGCTAGTCCCAGCGGGAGTGGGTATACGCAGTATTTT	CSASPSGSGYTQYF
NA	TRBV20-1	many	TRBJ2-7	TGCAGTGCGACCCAGTTAGGCTACGAGCAGTACTTC	CSATQLGYEQYF
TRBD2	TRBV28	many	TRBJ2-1	TGTGCCAGCAACTATGGGGCTAGCGGATACAATGAGCAGTTCTTC	CASNYGASGYNEQFF
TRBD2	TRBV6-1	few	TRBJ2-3	TGTGCCAGCAGGTCTAGCGGGGGCACAGATACGCAGTATTTT	CASRSSGGTDTQYF
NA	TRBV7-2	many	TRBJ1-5	TGTGCCAGCAGCGCATACGAGAATCAGCCCCAGCATTTT	CASSAYENQPQHF
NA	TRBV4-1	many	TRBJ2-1	TGCGCCAGCAGCCAATTAAAGGGTAAGCTCTCCTACAATGAGCAGTTCTTC	CASSQLKGKLSYNEQFF
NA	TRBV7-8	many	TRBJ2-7	TGTGCCAGCAGCTTCAGGCTATGGGACGAGCAGTACTTC	CASSFRLWDEQYF
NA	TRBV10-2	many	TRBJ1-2	TGCGCCAGCAGTGACAGGGCCTGGTATGGCTACACCTTC	CASSDRAWYGYTF
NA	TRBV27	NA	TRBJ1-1	TGTGCCAGCAGTTTACGGGGCTTCTCTGAAGCTTTCTTT	CASSLRGFSEAFF
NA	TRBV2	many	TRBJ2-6	TGTGCCAGCAATGTACAGGGCTCTGGGGCCAACGTCCTGACTTTC	CASNVQGSGANVLTF
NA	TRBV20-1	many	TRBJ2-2	TGCAGCGTATCGCGGGGCCCGAACACCGGGGAGCTGTTTTTT	CSVSRGPNTGELFF
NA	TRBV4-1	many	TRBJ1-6	TGCGCCAGCAGCCAGGGCCCTTCACCCCTCCACTTT	CASSQGPSPLHF
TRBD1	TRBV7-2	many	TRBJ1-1	TGTGCCAGCAGCTTAGCTCCGGGACAGGGTCTTTGGGGCACTGAAGCTTTCTTT	CASSLAPGQGLWGTEAFF
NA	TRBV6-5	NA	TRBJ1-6	TGTGCCAGCAGGCCAGGGGCCCGGCCACAAGGTTCACCCCTCCACTTT	CASRPGARPQGSPLHF
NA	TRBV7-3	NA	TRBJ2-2	TGTGCCAGCAGCTTAACAGGGTCCGTTTCGGCCGGGGAGCTGTTTTTT	CASSLTGSVSAGELFF
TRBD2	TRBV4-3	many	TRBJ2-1	TGCGCCAGCAGCCAAGTTAGCGGGAGTAGGAATGAGCAGTTCTTC	CASSQVSGSRNEQFF
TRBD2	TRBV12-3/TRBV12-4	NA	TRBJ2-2	TGTGCCAGCAGCCCTCCCGGGGGGGACGTCACCGGGGAGCTGTTTTTT	CASSPPGGDVTGELFF
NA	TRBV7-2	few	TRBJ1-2	TGTGCCAGCAGCTTAGCGTGGTCGGGGGGCGAAGGCTACACCTTC	CASSLAWSGGEGYTF
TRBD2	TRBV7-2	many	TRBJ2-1	TGTGCCAGCAGCTTAAGAGCGGGAGCGGGGGAGCAGTTCTTC	CASSLRAGAGEQFF
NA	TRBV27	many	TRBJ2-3	TGTGCCAGCAGTCAACTGGGGGCCCGTTTGCAGTATTTT	CASSQLGARLQYF
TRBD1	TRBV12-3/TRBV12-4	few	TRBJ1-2	TGTGCCAGCAGTACTACCGACAGGGTCAATGGCTACACCTTC	CASSTTDRVNGYTF